This record covers a single TCR beta chain. The record originates from a study of blood T cell repertoires in COVID-19. For the study at large: Sites in the United States, Italy and Spain provided acute and convalescent COVID-19 samples.

In the study's own analysis: Reference gene primer amplification gave nucleated cell count estimates. Here immunoSEQ multiplex PCR was the method, and the copy in TCRdb shows in-frame clones only, minus some. The V and J calls and clone size come from that table; D and trimming were worked out from the DNA. The table records some 98,000 clones, roughly 80% of them present only once. CDR3 length: 15 amino acids. Germline CDR1 MNHEY, CDR2 SMNVEV (reference sequence). Trimming took 5 bases from V and 0 from J, leaving 10 bases between them. Material for sequencing was peripheral blood. This clonotype was obtained from a man aged 70 or older with active or convalescent COVID-19. This chain uses TRBV27 with TRBJ2-2; a weak D match, TRBD1 (5 bases). CDR3 protein: CASSTTASNTGELFF. DNA of the CDR3: TGTGCCAGCAGTACGACAGCTTCGAACACCGGGGAGCTGTTTTTT.